These 18 T cell receptor beta chains share one sample of origin, sequenced in a study of blood T cell repertoires in COVID-19. Here immunoSEQ multiplex PCR was the method, and the copy in TCRdb shows in-frame clones only, minus some. The table records 35,000 to 40,000 clones, about 88% of them present only once. The sequencing input was peripheral blood. The receptors stem from an older man with active COVID-19.

J is TRBJ2-2 and V is TRBV19; 8 nucleotides line up with TRBD2. From germline, CDR1 is LNHDA and CDR2 SQIVND (reference sequence). The V segment lost 7 bases and the J segment 4 bases; nucleotides outside the gene matches: 14. The CDR3 extends over 17 amino acids. The CDR3, as DNA: TGTGCCAGTAAGGATCCGGGGGGGAGGGCCGGCACCGGGGAGCTGTTTTTT. Translating gives CASKDPGGRAGTGELFF.

The J gene is TRBJ2-1, the V gene TRBV7-2; no reliable D call. Trimming shortened V by 1 base and J by 0 bases, and 7 bases separated the two germline ends. The CDR3 length is 15 residues. Germline V gene sequence: CDR1 SGHTA, CDR2 FQGNSA. The CDR3 nucleotides read TGTGCCAGCAGCTTAGTGGGCCTCTCCTACAATGAGCAGTTCTTC. It translates to CASSLVGLSYNEQFF.

V is TRBV3-1 (or the pseudogene TRBV3-2) and J is TRBJ1-6; D remains unclear. The CDR3 is made up of 16 amino acids. The germline V and J ends were trimmed by 0 bases and 8 bases, with 14 bases remaining between them. Germline CDR1 and CDR2: LGHDT and YNNKEL (reference sequence). The CDR3 region has the DNA TGTGCCAGCAGCCAAGAGAGTGTTCTTTCGGATTCACCCCTCCACTTT. Protein sequence: CASSQESVLSDSPLHF.

The chain joins TRBV6-5 to TRBJ1-1, with D perhaps matching TRBD1 (6 bases). CDR1 and CDR2 (germline): MNHEY, SVGAGI. The CDR3 sequence is 14 residues long. The V end was cut by 4 bases, the J end by 10 bases, with 19 bases between. CDR3 in DNA: TGTGCCAGCAGTTCCCTCGAGGGGGAACGGCGAGCTTTCTTT. It encodes CASSSLEGERRAFF.

The chain joins TRBV18 to TRBJ2-7; D ambiguous. The CDR3 runs 12 residues. The V gene's germline CDR1 is KGHSH and CDR2 LQKENI. The germline V and J ends were trimmed by 0 bases and 3 bases, with 3 bases remaining between them. The CDR3 reads CASSPPSYEQYF. In DNA, the CDR3 is TGTGCCAGCTCACCACCGAGCTACGAGCAGTACTTC.

The J gene is TRBJ1-5, the V gene TRBV5-5, with D hard to call. Trimming removed 4 bases at V and 3 bases at J, with 17 bases between. CDR3 size: 16 residues. Germline V gene sequence: CDR1 SGHKS, CDR2 YYEKEE (reference sequence). CDR3 loop: CASSPTLVVNNQPQHF. In nucleotides, the CDR3 is TGTGCCAGCAGCCCTACCCTCGTTGTGAACAATCAGCCCCAGCATTTT.

V is TRBV27 and J is TRBJ2-7; D perhaps matches TRBD1 (5 bases). Germline assignment: CDR1 MNHEY and CDR2 SMNVEV (reference sequence). V shed 5 bases and J shed 2 bases, with 16 bases lying between them. The length of the CDR3 is 15 residues. This CDR3 reads CASSLGQSAAYEQYF. As DNA, the CDR3 is TGTGCCAGCAGTCTTGGACAATCGGCCGCCTACGAGCAGTACTTC.

This clone appeared once. The rearrangement uses TRBV7-9 and TRBJ2-4; TRBD2 might be the D (5 bases). Looked up from germline, CDR1 is SEHNR and CDR2 is FQNEAQ (reference sequence). The ends were cut back, 7 bases at V and 0 bases at J, with 19 bases in the middle. This CDR3 spans 17 amino acids. CDR3 DNA: TGTGCCAGCATCCCCAGAGGAGCGGTACTAGCCAAAAACATTCAGTACTTC. Residues: CASIPRGAVLAKNIQYF.

The chain couples TRBV6-5 to TRBJ2-1; 7 bases are a match to TRBD2. V lost 2 bases, J lost 7 bases, and 8 bases stayed unmatched. The CDR3 consists of 15 residues. Germline lookup yields CDR1 MNHEY and CDR2 SVGAGI. The CDR3 DNA sequence: TGTGCCAGCAGTTACGGGCACCCGGGGGGAAATGAGCAGTTCTTC. Its translation: CASSYGHPGGNEQFF.

The V call is TRBV30, the J call TRBJ2-7, with a possible D match to TRBD2 (6 bases). Trimming stripped 1 base from V and 1 base from J, with 11 bases between. The germline V gene has CDR1 GTSNPN and CDR2 SVGIG (reference sequence). The CDR3 is 14 residues long. CDR3 residues: CAWSGRGGSYEQYF. In nucleotides, the CDR3 is TGTGCCTGGAGTGGGAGAGGAGGGTCCTACGAGCAGTACTTC.

The chain links TRBV6-5 to TRBJ1-4, with 10 nucleotides matching TRBD1. The CDR3 has 13 amino acids. CDR1 is MNHEY, CDR2 SVGAGI, per germline. The J segment lost 6 bases and the V segment lost 9 bases, leaving 4 bases of the junction unmatched. The CDR3 protein is CASRTGGDEKLFF. The CDR3 DNA reads TGTGCCAGTAGGACAGGGGGGGATGAAAAACTGTTTTTT.

The chain uses TRBV28 and TRBJ1-5; TRBD1 agrees at 9 bases. V shed 3 bases, J shed 3 bases, and the junction held 15 bases outside the gene matches. Germline CDR1 MDHEN, CDR2 SYDVKM. This CDR3 contains 19 residues. CDR3 coding DNA: TGTGCCAGCAGTTTCCCCCGCGAGTCGACAGGGGGGAACAATCAGCCCCAGCATTTT. It encodes CASSFPRESTGGNNQPQHF.

J is TRBJ1-4 and V is TRBV18; 9 bases map to TRBD1. The CDR3 is made up of 16 amino acids. The V and J ends lost 4 bases and 3 bases, in that order; junction bases with no gene match: 6. CDR1 and CDR2 from the germline V gene are KGHSH and LQKENI. This CDR3 is CASSLTGGAANEKLFF. The CDR3 DNA is TGTGCCAGCTCACTTACAGGGGGCGCAGCTAATGAAAAACTGTTTTTT.

This chain connects TRBV19 to TRBJ2-7, with 9 bases aligning to TRBD1. Germline assignment: CDR1 LNHDA and CDR2 SQIVND (reference sequence). V gave up 8 bases and J gave up 2 bases; unmatched junction bases: 7. The length of the CDR3 is 14 residues. Here the CDR3 reads CASAQGAQTYEQYF. CDR3 DNA: TGTGCCAGTGCACAGGGGGCTCAAACCTACGAGCAGTACTTC.

The chain carries TRBV12-5 and TRBJ1-1, with D possibly TRBD1 on 5 matching bases. V lost 7 bases and J lost 2, with 14 bases in between. This CDR3 spans 14 amino acids. The V gene's germline CDR1 is LGHNT and CDR2 FRNRAP. The CDR3 loop reads CASARRTQNTEAFF. DNA for the CDR3: TGTGCTAGTGCCCGACGGACACAAAACACTGAAGCTTTCTTT.

The rearrangement joins TRBV7-2 to TRBJ2-3; 13 positions agree with TRBD2. J was trimmed by 6 bases and V by 5 bases; bases with no gene match: 5. The CDR3 length is 15 residues. The germline V gene encodes CDR1 SGHTA and CDR2 FQGNSA. The CDR3 DNA sequence: TGTGCCAGCAGCCTACTAGCGGGGGGGAGGGATACGCAGTATTTT. Protein: CASSLLAGGRDTQYF.

The chain couples TRBV18 to TRBJ2-7; 8 bases are a match to TRBD2. The ends lost 0 bases at V and 5 bases at J; junction bases unmatched: 9. This CDR3 is built from 16 residues. CDR1 is KGHSH, CDR2 LQKENI, per germline. CDR3 protein: CASSPPRGTRTHEQYF. Written as DNA, the CDR3 is TGTGCCAGCTCACCACCGAGGGGGACTAGAACCCACGAGCAGTACTTC.

The CDR3 DNA reads as TGTGCCAGCAGCTTAGATGGCTACAGGGCCTCCGAAAAACTGTTTTTT. Translation gives CASSLDGYRASEKLFF. This sequence joins TRBV7-2 and TRBJ1-4, with D possibly TRBD1 on 6 matching bases. CDR3 length: 16 amino acids. CDR1 and CDR2 (germline): SGHTA, FQGNSA. Deletions cut 1 base from V and 8 bases from J, with 17 bases between.